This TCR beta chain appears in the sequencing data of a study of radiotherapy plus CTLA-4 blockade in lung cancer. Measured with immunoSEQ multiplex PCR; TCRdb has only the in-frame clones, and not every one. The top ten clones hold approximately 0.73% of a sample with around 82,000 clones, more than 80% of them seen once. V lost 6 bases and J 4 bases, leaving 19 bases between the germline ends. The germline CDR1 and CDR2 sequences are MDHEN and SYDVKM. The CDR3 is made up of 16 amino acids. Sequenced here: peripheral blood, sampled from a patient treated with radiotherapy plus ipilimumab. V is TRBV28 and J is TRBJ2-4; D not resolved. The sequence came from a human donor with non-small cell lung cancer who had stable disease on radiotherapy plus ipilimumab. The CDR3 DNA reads TGTGCCAGCAGCCTCTCCCGTGGAAGGAAGAAAAACATTCAGTACTTC. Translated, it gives CASSLSRGRKKNIQYF.